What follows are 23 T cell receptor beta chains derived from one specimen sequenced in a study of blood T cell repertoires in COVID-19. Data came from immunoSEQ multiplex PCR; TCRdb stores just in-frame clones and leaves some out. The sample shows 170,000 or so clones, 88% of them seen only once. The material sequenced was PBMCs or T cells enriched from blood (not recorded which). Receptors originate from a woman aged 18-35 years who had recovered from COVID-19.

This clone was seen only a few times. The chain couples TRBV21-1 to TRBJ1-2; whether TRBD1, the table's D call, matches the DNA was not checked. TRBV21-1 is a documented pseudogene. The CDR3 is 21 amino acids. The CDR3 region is CASTFTLRTGAGFVGVYGYTF. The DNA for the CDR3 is TGTGCCAGCACCTTCACTCTTAGGACAGGGGCAGGGTTTGTCGGTGTCTATGGCTACACCTTC.

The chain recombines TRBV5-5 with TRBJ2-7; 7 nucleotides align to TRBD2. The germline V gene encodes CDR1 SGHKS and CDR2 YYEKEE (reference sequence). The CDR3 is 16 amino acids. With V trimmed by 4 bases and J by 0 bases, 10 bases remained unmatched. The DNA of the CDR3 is TGTGCCAGCAGCCGGGGGGTAGCAGGGACCTCCTACGAGCAGTACTTC. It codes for CASSRGVAGTSYEQYF. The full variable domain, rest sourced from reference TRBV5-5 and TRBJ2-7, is DAGVTQSPTHLIKTRGQQVTLRCSPISGHKSVSWYQQVLGQGPQFIFQYYEKEERGRGNFPDRFSARQFPNYSSELNVNALLLGDSALYLCASSRGVAGTSYEQYFGPGTRLTVT.

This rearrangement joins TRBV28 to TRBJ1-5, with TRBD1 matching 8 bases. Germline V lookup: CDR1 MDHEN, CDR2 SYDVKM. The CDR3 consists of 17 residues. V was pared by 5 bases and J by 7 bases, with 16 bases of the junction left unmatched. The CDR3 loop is CASSRRASTGVSQPQHF. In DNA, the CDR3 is TGTGCCAGCAGTCGGAGAGCATCGACAGGGGTTTCGCAGCCCCAGCATTTT.

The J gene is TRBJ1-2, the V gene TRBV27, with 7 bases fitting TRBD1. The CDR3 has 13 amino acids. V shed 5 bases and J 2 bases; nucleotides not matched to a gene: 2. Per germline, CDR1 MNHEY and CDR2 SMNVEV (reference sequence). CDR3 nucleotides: TGTGCCAGCAGTCCGGGACAGAACTATGGCTACACCTTC. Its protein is CASSPGQNYGYTF.

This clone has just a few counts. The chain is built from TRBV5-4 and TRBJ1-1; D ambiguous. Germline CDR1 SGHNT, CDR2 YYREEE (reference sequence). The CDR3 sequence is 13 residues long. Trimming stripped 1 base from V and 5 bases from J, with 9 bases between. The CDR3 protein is CASSLRATTEAFF. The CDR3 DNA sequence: TGTGCCAGCAGCTTGCGTGCTACGACTGAAGCTTTCTTT.

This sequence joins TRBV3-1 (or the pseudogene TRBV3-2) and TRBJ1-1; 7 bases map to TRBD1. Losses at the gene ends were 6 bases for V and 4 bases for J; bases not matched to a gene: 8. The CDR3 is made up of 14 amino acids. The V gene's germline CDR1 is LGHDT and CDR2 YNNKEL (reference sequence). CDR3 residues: CASRETGAGTEAFF. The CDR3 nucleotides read TGTGCCAGCAGGGAAACAGGGGCCGGCACTGAAGCTTTCTTT.

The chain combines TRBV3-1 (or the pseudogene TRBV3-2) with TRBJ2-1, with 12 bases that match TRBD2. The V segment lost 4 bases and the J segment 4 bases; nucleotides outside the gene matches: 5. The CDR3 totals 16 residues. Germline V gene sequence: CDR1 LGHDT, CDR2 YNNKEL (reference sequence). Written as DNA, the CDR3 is TGTGCCAGCAGCCCCCCCGGACTAGCGGGGTACAATGAGCAGTTCTTC. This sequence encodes CASSPPGLAGYNEQFF.

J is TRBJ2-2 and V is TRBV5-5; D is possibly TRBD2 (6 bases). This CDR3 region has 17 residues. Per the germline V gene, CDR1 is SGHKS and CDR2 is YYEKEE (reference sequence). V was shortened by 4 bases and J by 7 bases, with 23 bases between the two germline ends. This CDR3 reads CASSTPSGTKGGGELFF. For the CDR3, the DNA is TGTGCCAGCAGCACACCCTCAGGGACGAAGGGAGGCGGGGAGCTGTTTTTT.

The chain's CDR3 is CASRRGGQTTEAFF. For the CDR3, the DNA is TGTGCCAGCAGACGGGGGGGACAGACCACTGAAGCTTTCTTT. The chain recombines TRBV2 with TRBJ1-1; 7 nucleotides agree with TRBD1. The germline V gene has CDR1 SNHLY and CDR2 FYNNEI. V was clipped by 6 bases and J by 4 bases; unmatched bases: 8. The CDR3 runs to 14 residues.

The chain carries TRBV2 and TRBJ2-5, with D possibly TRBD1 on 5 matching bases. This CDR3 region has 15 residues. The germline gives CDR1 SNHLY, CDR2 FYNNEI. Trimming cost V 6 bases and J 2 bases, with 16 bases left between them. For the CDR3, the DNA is TGTGCCAGCAGGGGGCAAGCAGAATATCAAGAGACCCAGTACTTC. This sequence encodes CASRGQAEYQETQYF.

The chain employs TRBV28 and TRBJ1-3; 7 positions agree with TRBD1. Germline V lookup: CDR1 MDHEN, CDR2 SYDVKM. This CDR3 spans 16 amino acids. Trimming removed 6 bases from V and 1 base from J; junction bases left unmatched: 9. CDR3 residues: CASSKNRGLSGNTIYF. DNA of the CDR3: TGTGCCAGCAGCAAGAACAGGGGTTTGTCTGGAAACACCATATATTTT.

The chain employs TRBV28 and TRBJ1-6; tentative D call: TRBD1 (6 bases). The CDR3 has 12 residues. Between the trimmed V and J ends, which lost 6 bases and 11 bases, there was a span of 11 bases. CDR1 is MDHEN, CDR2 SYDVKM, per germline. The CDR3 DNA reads TGTGCCAGCAGCGGGAGGGGGACACCCCTCCACTTT. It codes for CASSGRGTPLHF. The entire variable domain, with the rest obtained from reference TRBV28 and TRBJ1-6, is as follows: DVKVTQSSRYLVKRTGEKVFLECVQDMDHENMFWYRQDPGLGLRLIYFSYDVKMKEKGDIPEGYSVSREKKERFSLILESASTNQTSMYLCASSGRGTPLHFGNGTRLTVT.

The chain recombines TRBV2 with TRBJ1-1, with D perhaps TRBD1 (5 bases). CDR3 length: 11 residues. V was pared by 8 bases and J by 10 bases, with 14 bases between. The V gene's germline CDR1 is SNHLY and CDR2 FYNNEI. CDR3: CASPPDRGAFF. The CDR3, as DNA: TGTGCCAGCCCCCCAGACAGAGGAGCTTTCTTT.

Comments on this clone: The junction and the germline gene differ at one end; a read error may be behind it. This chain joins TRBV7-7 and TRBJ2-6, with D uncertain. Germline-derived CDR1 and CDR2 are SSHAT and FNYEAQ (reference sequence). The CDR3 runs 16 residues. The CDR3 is CASSPYAGSGANVLTF. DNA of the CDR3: TGTGCTAGCAGCCCCTATGCCGGGTCTGGGGCCAACGTCCTGACTTTC.

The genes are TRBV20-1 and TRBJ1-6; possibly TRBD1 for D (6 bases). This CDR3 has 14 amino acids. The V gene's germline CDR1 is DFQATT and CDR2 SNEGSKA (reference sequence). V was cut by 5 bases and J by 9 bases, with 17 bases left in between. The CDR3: CSARATGMGSPLHF. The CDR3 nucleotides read TGCAGTGCTCGTGCAACAGGGATGGGTTCACCCCTCCACTTT.

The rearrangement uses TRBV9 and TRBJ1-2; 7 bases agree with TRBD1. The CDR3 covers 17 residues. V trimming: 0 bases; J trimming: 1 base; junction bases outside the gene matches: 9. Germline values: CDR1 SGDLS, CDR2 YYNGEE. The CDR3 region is CASSVGAGGPFNYGYTF. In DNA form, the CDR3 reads TGTGCCAGCAGCGTAGGAGCAGGGGGTCCTTTTAACTATGGCTACACCTTC.

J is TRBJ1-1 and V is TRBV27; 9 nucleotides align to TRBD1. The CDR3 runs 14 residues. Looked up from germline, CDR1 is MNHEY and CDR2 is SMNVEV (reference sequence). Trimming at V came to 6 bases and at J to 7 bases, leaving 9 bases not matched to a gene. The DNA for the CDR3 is TGTGCCAGCAGATTCCTGGGACAGGGCTTTGAAGCTTTCTTT. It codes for CASRFLGQGFEAFF.

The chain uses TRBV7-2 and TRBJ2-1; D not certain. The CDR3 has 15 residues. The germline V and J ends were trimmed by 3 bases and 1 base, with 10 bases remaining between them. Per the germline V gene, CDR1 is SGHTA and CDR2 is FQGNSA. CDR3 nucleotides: TGTGCCAGCAGCTTTGGGCCGGATTCCTACAATGAGCAGTTCTTC. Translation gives CASSFGPDSYNEQFF. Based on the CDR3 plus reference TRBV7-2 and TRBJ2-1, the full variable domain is GAGVSQSPSNKVTEKGKDVELRCDPISGHTALYWYRQSLGQGLEFLIYFQGNSAPDKSGLPSDRFSAERTGGSVSTLTIQRTQQEDSAVYLCASSFGPDSYNEQFFGPGTRLTVL.

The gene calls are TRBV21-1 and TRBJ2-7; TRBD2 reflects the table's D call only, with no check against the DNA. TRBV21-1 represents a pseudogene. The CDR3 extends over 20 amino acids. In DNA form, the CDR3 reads TGTGCCAGCAGCAAAGAAGGGACAGATATAGCGGGGACCCGTTCTGACGAGCAGTACTTC. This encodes CASSKEGTDIAGTRSDEQYF.

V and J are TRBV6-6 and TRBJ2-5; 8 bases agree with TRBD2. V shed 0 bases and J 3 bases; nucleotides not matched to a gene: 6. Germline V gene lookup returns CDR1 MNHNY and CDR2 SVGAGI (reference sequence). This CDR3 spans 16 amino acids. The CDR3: CASSYSGSGDKETQYF. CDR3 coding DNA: TGTGCCAGCAGTTACTCGGGTAGCGGGGACAAAGAGACCCAGTACTTC.

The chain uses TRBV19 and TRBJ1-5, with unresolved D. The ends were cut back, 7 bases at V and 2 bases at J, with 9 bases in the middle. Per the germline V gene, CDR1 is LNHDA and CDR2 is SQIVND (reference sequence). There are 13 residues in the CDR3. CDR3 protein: CASTWAGNQPQHF. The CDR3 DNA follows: TGTGCCAGTACCTGGGCCGGCAATCAGCCCCAGCATTTT. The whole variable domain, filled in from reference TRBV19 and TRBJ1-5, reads DGGITQSPKYLFRKEGQNVTLSCEQNLNHDAMYWYRQDPGQGLRLIYYSQIVNDFQKGDIAEGYSVSREKKESFPLTVTSAQKNPTAFYLCASTWAGNQPQHFGDGTRLSIL.

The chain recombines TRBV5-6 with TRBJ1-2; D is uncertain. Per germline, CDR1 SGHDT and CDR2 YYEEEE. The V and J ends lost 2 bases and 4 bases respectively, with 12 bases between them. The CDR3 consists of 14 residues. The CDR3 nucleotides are TGTGCCAGCAGCTTATTTGGGCCCGGCTATGGCTACACCTTC. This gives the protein CASSLFGPGYGYTF.

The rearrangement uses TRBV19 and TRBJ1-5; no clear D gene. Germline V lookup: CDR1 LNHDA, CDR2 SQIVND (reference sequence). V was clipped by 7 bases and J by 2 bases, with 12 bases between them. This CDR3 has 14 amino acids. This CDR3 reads CASTPPVGNQPQHF. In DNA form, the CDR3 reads TGTGCCAGTACTCCACCGGTGGGCAATCAGCCCCAGCATTTT.